Here is one T cell receptor beta chain with its context. Its antigen is unidentified. The CDR3 spans 16 residues. The V gene lost 5 bases and the J gene lost 4 bases, with 19 bases spanning the gap. Per the germline V gene, CDR1 is SGHAT and CDR2 is FQNNGV. Samples underwent the assay at deep level. Assay used: immunoSEQ multiplex PCR; TCRdb lists only in-frame clones, some missing. The table has fewer than 1 million clones, roughly 96% seen once; the top ten hold less than 0.25%. Naive CD8 cells lacked CD45RO and underwent positive selection for CCR7, leaving out terminally differentiated effector memory CD45RA+ cells. The data derive from a study of shared clonotypes between healthy human individuals. Study observations and caveats: Measured sharing among donors was expected to vary with sequencing depth.

V gene TRBV11-2 combines with J gene TRBJ2-3, with D uncertain. The sample comprised naive CD8+ T cells sorted from blood. The TCR was taken from a man aged 25-40 years in good health. CDR3: CASSPVWAAMADTQYF. The CDR3 nucleotides read TGTGCCAGCAGCCCGGTGTGGGCTGCGATGGCAGATACGCAGTATTTT.